This T cell receptor (beta chain) was sequenced in a study of T cell responses to AZD1222 COVID-19 vaccine. The protocol was immunoSEQ multiplex PCR, while the TCRdb copy is restricted to in-frame clones and leaves out a portion. The sample includes about 68,000 clones, approximately 91% of them seen just once. Sequencing used peripheral blood, obtained on day 0 of AZD1222 vaccination. The sequence came from an adult in good health.

CDR3: CASSKLADSQETQYF. Written as DNA, the CDR3 is TGCGCCAGCAGCAAACTAGCGGATTCCCAAGAGACCCAGTACTTC. The chain carries TRBV5-1 and TRBJ2-5; 8 positions match TRBD2. The trim removed 4 bases at V and 1 base at J, leaving 6 bases unmatched. The germline V gene has CDR1 SGHRS and CDR2 YFSETQ. The CDR3 loop spans 15 amino acids.